The 15 T cell receptor beta chains in this list originate from one sample, sequenced in a study of human T cells and chemical hapten exposure. Time point: patch test 1, 2 weeks after DPC sensitization. Treatment in this sample: therapeutic diphenylcyclopropenone sensitization with weekly scalp DPC. MiXCR, applied by TCRdb to the RACE reads, yields one record per CDR3 protein. The data contain about 380,000 distinct CDR3 sequences, more than 4.5% of them singletons. The sample consisted of whole blood, taken in connection with sensitization to the hapten diphenylcyclopropenone (DPC). The origin of the receptors is a woman aged 50 to 60 with alopecia areata. Some clones in this sample may be carry-over from other donors' samples.

This clonotype was counted at least ten times. This sequence joins TRBV3-1 and TRBJ2-1, with D maybe TRBD1 (5 bases). Germline CDR1 reads LGHDT; CDR2 reads YNNKEL (reference sequence). There are 12 residues in the CDR3. The ends were cut back, 1 base at V and 8 bases at J, with 6 bases in the middle. The CDR3 reads CASSQGGDEQFF. The DNA for the CDR3 is TGTGCCAGCAGCCAAGGGGGCGATGAGCAGTTCTTC.

This clonotype has ten or more counts. The chain is built from TRBV5-1 and TRBJ1-1; 9 bases map to TRBD1. The CDR3 has 15 residues. Germline V gene data show CDR1 as SGHRS and CDR2 as YFSETQ. V was clipped by 3 bases and J by 0 bases; unmatched bases: 3. The CDR3 coding sequence is TGCGCCAGCAGCTGGGGACAGGGACTGAACACTGAAGCTTTCTTT. Protein: CASSWGQGLNTEAFF.

The V call is TRBV7-9, the J call TRBJ2-7, with 7 nucleotides matching TRBD1. CDR1 is SEHNR, CDR2 FQNEAQ, per germline (reference sequence). V shed 2 bases and J 4 bases; nucleotides not matched to a gene: 8. This CDR3 spans 15 amino acids. DNA of the CDR3: TGTGCCAGCAGCTTATCAGACAGGGTAATGTACGAGCAGTACTTC. Translation: CASSLSDRVMYEQYF.

This clonotype was observed at least ten times. The rearrangement uses TRBV12-3 or TRBV12-4 and TRBJ1-5; D is unclear. V lost 4 bases, J lost 9 bases, and 7 bases lay in between. This CDR3 has 11 residues. The CDR3 region is CASSSLGPQHF. The CDR3, as DNA: TGTGCCAGCAGTTCTCTGGGGCCCCAGCATTTT.

This clonotype was detected ten times or more. V gene TRBV4-1 combines with J gene TRBJ1-6, with D hard to call. CDR1 and CDR2 from the germline V gene are MGHRA and YSYEKL. CDR3 length equals 15 residues. Trimming pared 0 bases from V and 8 bases from J, leaving 11 bases between. CDR3 region: CASSQDQTGDSPLHF. CDR3 coding DNA: TGCGCCAGCAGCCAAGATCAGACGGGAGATTCACCCCTCCACTTT.

This clonotype was seen repeatedly, ten times or more. V gene TRBV6-1 combines with J gene TRBJ2-7, with 8 bases that match TRBD1. CDR3 length: 13 amino acids. Germline-derived CDR1 and CDR2 are MNHNS and SASEGT. The ends lost 6 bases at V and 4 bases at J; junction bases unmatched: 5. The DNA of the CDR3 is TGTGCCAGCAGCCCCGACAGGGGTTACGAGCAGTACTTC. It encodes CASSPDRGYEQYF.

The sample holds many counts of this clonotype. This chain joins TRBV28 and TRBJ1-2; possibly TRBD1 for D (6 bases). Germline-derived CDR1 and CDR2 are MDHEN and SYDVKM. The CDR3 has 14 residues. CDR3 amino acids: CATRAGAFNYGYTF. DNA of the CDR3: TGTGCTACAAGGGCAGGGGCCTTTAACTATGGCTACACCTTC.

With regard to this clonotype: Since a much larger clone is just one base distant, this may be a read error. The chain employs TRBV14 and TRBJ2-1, with 8 bases matching TRBD2. This CDR3 is built from 14 residues. Germline CDR1 is SGHDN and CDR2 is FVKESK. CDR3 sequence reads: CVSSQGGGRSEQFF. As DNA, the CDR3 is TGTGTCAGCAGCCAAGGAGGCGGGAGGAGTGAGCAGTTCTTC.

The J gene is TRBJ1-1, the V gene TRBV12-3 or TRBV12-4, with a possible D match to TRBD1 (6 bases). Trimming left V 5 bases short and J 1 base short, with 17 bases between. CDR3 size: 16 residues. CDR3 region: CASSMPFRTENTEAFF. DNA of the CDR3: TGTGCCAGCAGTATGCCCTTCCGGACAGAGAACACTGAAGCTTTCTTT.

This clonotype was detected many times. The chain combines TRBV3-1 with TRBJ1-6; 7 bases are shared with TRBD1. J gave up 9 bases and V 4 bases, and 9 bases lay outside the gene matches. Germline lookup yields CDR1 LGHDT and CDR2 YNNKEL (reference sequence). The CDR3 runs to 15 residues. The CDR3 loop reads CASSPTGTAGSPLHF. For the CDR3, the DNA is TGTGCCAGCAGCCCTACCGGGACAGCGGGTTCACCCCTCCACTTT.

This clonotype was seen repeatedly, ten times or more. The V call is TRBV28, the J call TRBJ1-3; 8 positions match TRBD1. J gave up 0 bases and V 6 bases, and 7 bases lay outside the gene matches. CDR1 and CDR2 (germline): MDHEN, SYDVKM. The CDR3 runs to 16 residues. CDR3: CASSSPGQGSGNTIYF. In DNA, the CDR3 is TGTGCCAGCAGCTCCCCAGGACAGGGCTCTGGAAACACCATATATTTT.

This clonotype was counted at least ten times. The chain uses TRBV7-9 and TRBJ2-7, with TRBD1 identical over 9 bases. Per the germline V gene, CDR1 is SEHNR and CDR2 is FQNEAQ (reference sequence). V dropped 5 bases and J dropped 6; count of bases not matched to a gene: 2. The CDR3 loop spans 12 amino acids. CDR3 loop: CASSRTGAEQYF. Here the CDR3 DNA reads TGTGCCAGCAGCCGGACAGGGGCCGAGCAGTACTTC. Drawing the rest from reference TRBV7-9 and TRBJ2-7, the complete variable domain is DTGVSQNPRHKITKRGQNVTFRCDPISEHNRLYWYRQTLGQGPEFLTYFQNEAQLEKSRLLSDRFSAERPKGSFSTLEIQRTEQGDSAMYLCASSRTGAEQYFGPGTRLTVT.

As concerns this clonotype: A much larger clonotype is one base distant, so this may be a read error. The chain joins TRBV28 to TRBJ2-7; TRBD1 is a possible D gene (6 bases). Deletions cut 6 bases from V and 4 bases from J, with 16 bases between. This CDR3 has 14 residues. Germline V gives CDR1 MDHEN, CDR2 SYDVKM. The CDR3 DNA reads as TGTGCCAGCAGATCCCCCGGGACAAGATACGAGCAGTACTTC. Translated, it gives CASRSPGTRYEQYF.

This chain joins TRBV15 and TRBJ2-1; TRBD2 agrees at 8 bases. The J segment lost 8 bases and the V segment lost 0 bases, leaving 12 bases of the junction unmatched. The CDR3 runs to 17 residues. Germline CDR1 reads LNHNV; CDR2 reads YYDKDF (reference sequence). The CDR3 DNA follows: TGTGCCACCAGCAGAGATTATCCGGGAGGGAGCGCCCATGAGCAGTTCTTC. It encodes CATSRDYPGGSAHEQFF.

This clonotype was picked up a small number of times. The J gene is TRBJ2-2, the V gene TRBV27; 11 nucleotides agree with TRBD2. Per germline, CDR1 MNHEY and CDR2 SMNVEV (reference sequence). The CDR3 extends over 18 amino acids. Losses at the gene ends were 4 bases for V and 4 bases for J; bases not matched to a gene: 11. CDR3 sequence (DNA): TGTGCCAGCAGTTCGCAACTAGCGGGAGCGCCCTCCACCGGGGAGCTGTTTTTT. It translates to CASSSQLAGAPSTGELFF.